This T cell receptor beta chain was identified during a study of blood T cell repertoires in COVID-19. Using immunoSEQ multiplex PCR, the repertoire was profiled, and TCRdb retains in-frame clones only, with some absent. The repertoire consists of 150,000 to 200,000 clones, with more than 85% occurring once and the leading ten covering 2.7%. The V and J ends lost 3 bases and 5 bases, in that order; junction bases with no gene match: 6. There are 15 residues in the CDR3. Germline CDR1 reads MGHDK; CDR2 reads SYGVNS. The source material was peripheral blood. The chain employs TRBV25-1 and TRBJ2-5; TRBD1 matches 10 bases. This sequence was found in a man aged 40-55 years with active or convalescent COVID-19. CDR3 bases: TGTGCCAGCAGTGACTTCCGGGACAGGGGTGAGACCCAGTACTTC. Its protein product is CASSDFRDRGETQYF.